Here is one T cell receptor beta chain with its context. This sample was taken from a study of cytomegalovirus exposure and HLA in healthy donors. Primers included in the PCR were 60 Vbeta and 13 Jbeta primers. Using immunoSEQ multiplex PCR, the repertoire was profiled, and TCRdb retains in-frame clones only, with some absent. The table has about 130,000 clones, under 20% seen once; the top ten hold about 3%. Germline trimming cut 8 bases from V and 9 bases from J; bases unmatched to any gene: 9. The CDR3 has 13 residues. Germline-derived CDR1 and CDR2 are SNHLY and FYNNEI. The specimen was PBMCs. The V and J genes are TRBV2 and TRBJ2-1, with 8 positions matching TRBD2. This TCR came from a female donor in good health and CMV-seropositive. For the CDR3, the DNA is TGTGCCAGCGTAGCGGGCGGGGGGCGTGAGCAGTTCTTC. Encoded protein: CASVAGGGREQFF.